Reported below is one TCR beta chain. This clone may be a read error of a much larger clone one base away. The sample is drawn from a study of T-cell reconstitution after alpha-beta-depleted transplantation in children. For TCRbeta, the library was prepared with unique molecular identifiers. TCRdb fed the PCR reads into MiXCR, producing one record per CDR3 protein. In the table there are 200,000 to 250,000 distinct CDR3 sequences, roughly 7.1% of which are singletons. The sample in question was PBMCs, obtained before TCRalphabeta/CD19-depleted stem cell transplant. The origin of this receptor is a boy younger than 10 with acute lymphoblastic leukemia, due to receive a stem cell transplant.

CDR3 in amino acids: CASLPDRRYEEYF. The CDR3 nucleotides read TGTGCCAGCCTCCCAGACAGGCGCTACGAGGAGTACTTC. The genes are TRBV28 and TRBJ2-7, with D perhaps matching TRBD1 (6 bases). The germline CDR1 and CDR2 sequences are MDHEN and SYDVKM. CDR3 length: 13 amino acids.